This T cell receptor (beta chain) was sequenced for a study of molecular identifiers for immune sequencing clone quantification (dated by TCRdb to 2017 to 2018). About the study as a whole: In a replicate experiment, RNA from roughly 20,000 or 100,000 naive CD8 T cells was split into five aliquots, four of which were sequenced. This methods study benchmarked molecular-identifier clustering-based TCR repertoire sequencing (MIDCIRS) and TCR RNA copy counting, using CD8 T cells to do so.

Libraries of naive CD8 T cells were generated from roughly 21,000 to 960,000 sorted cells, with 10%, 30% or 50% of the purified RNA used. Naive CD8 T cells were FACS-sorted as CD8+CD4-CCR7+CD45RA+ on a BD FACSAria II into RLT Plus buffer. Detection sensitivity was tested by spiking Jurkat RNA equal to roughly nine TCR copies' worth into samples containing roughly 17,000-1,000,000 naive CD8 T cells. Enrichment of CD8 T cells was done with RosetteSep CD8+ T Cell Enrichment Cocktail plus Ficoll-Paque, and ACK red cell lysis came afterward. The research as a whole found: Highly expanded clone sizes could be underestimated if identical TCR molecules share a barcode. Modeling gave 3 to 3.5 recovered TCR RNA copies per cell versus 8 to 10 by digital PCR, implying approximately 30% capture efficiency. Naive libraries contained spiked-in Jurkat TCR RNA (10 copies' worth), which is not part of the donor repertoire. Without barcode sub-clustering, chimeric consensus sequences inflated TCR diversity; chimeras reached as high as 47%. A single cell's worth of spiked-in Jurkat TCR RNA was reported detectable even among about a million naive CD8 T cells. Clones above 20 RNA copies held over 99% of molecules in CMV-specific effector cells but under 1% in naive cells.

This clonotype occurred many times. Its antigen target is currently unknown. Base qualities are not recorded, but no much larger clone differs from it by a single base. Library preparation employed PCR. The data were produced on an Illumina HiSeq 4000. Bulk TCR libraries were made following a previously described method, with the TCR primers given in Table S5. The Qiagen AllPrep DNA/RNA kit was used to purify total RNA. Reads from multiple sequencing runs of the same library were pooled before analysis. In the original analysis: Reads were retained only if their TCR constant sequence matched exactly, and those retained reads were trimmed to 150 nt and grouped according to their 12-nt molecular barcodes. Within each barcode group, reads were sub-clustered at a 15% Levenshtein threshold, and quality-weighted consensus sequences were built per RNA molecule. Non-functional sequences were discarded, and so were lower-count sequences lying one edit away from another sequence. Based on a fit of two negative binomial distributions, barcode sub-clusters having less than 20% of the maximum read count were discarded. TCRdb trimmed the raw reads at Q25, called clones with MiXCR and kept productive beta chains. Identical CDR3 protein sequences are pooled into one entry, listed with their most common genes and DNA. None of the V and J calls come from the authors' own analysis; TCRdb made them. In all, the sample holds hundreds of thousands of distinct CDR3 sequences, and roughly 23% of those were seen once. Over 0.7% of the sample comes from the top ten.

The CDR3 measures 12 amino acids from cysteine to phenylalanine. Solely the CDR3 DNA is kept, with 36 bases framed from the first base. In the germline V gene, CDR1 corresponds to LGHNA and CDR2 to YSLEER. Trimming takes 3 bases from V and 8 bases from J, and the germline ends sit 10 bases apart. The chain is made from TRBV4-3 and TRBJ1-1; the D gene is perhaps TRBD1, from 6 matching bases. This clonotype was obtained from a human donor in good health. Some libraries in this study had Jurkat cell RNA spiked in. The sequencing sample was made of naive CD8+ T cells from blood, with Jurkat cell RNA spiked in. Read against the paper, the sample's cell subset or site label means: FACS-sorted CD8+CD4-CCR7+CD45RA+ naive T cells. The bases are TGCGCCAGCAGCCATACCGGGACAGAAGCTTTCTTT. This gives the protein CASSHTGTEAFF.